This record looks at one T cell receptor beta chain sequence and its context. Its antigen is as yet unknown. Primers: 60 Vbeta forward and 13 Jbeta reverse. Assay used: immunoSEQ multiplex PCR; TCRdb lists only in-frame clones, some missing. The sample records approximately 91,000 clones, 81% being singletons. V lost 0 bases and J 7 bases, leaving 12 bases between the germline ends. Germline assignment: CDR1 SEHNR and CDR2 FQNEAQ (reference sequence). This CDR3 has 15 amino acids. The data were obtained in a study of cytomegalovirus exposure and HLA in healthy donors. Study outcomes and limitations: Researchers left out some V segments, among them TRBV6-2 and TRBV6-3, as indistinguishable.

The clonotype originates from a human donor in good health. Sequenced material: PBMCs. The V call is TRBV7-9, the J call TRBJ1-4, with D uncertain. The CDR3 sequence is CASSLASGGSEKLFF. The CDR3 DNA follows: TGTGCCAGCAGCTTAGCTTCGGGTGGGAGTGAAAAACTGTTTTTT.